The clone carrying this T cell receptor beta chain was observed a single time. This table comes from immunoSEQ multiplex PCR, and its TCRdb copy is limited to in-frame clones, with some not included. The table shows roughly 16,000 clones, with nearly 90% occurring only once. The sample is drawn from a study of blood T cell repertoires in COVID-19. Background on the study: Sources were T cells, B-cell-depleted T cells, or PBMCs; the material itself was cDNA or gDNA.

Germline loops: CDR1 MNHNS, CDR2 SASEGT. This CDR3 spans 15 amino acids. V was cut by 2 bases and J by 6 bases, with 14 bases left in between. The sequence was collected from a man of 80 years or more with acute or convalescent COVID-19. The chain has TRBV6-1 and TRBJ1-5; tentatively, D is TRBD1 (5 bases). Sequencing input: peripheral blood. The CDR3 DNA reads as TGTGCCAGCAGTGAATTGGCCAGGGAAGGTCAGCCCCAGCATTTT. It encodes CASSELAREGQPQHF.